This T cell receptor beta chain was observed in a study of T cells after yellow fever vaccination. Looking at the study overall: Some fractions had low cell numbers, and these were prepared with SMART-Seq v4 Ultra Low Input.

The CDR3 runs to 15 residues. The germline V gene encodes CDR1 SGHRS and CDR2 YFSETQ. Trimming took 4 bases from V and 5 from J, leaving 17 bases between them. A universal primer site and UMIs were added as TCR cDNA was made by 5'RACE template switching. TCRdb called the 5' RACE reads again in MiXCR, with one record for every CDR3 protein. The repertoire has some 290,000 distinct CDR3 sequences, around 11% of them found once; the top ten carry 2.5% to 4%. About this clonotype itself: What it binds is not known.

Points from the study as a whole: The secondary T-cell response peaked on day 5, not day 15, but was weaker. Among primary-vaccination clones, most reappeared after the booster, at about 95% for CD4 and under 90% for CD8.

Sequences were derived from CD4+ T cells sorted from PBMCs, sampled 45 days after the yellow fever booster vaccination. This sequence was found in a man in his late teens or twenties who received the YFV17D yellow fever vaccine. The chain links TRBV5-1 to TRBJ2-3; D may be TRBD2 (5 bases). The CDR3 loop reads CASSPSPGDQDTQYF. The CDR3 bases are TGCGCCAGCAGCCCCAGTCCCGGGGATCAAGATACGCAGTATTTT.